The next 21 T cell receptor beta chains were all read from a single sample in a study of T-cell memory formation after mild COVID-19. One entry per CDR3 protein results from TCRdb running MiXCR on the 5' RACE reads. The sample yields 580,000 or so distinct CDR3 sequences, roughly a sixth seen once. The material sequenced was PBMCs or a T cell subset sorted from them (not recorded which). The receptors here all came from an adult woman who had mild COVID-19 (a few samples of this study predate the infection). Cell type and time point are not known.

V usage is TRBV7-2 and J usage is TRBJ2-5, with TRBD1 matching over 7 bases. The CDR3 is 13 residues long. V shed 6 bases and J 5 bases; nucleotides not matched to a gene: 6. Germline CDR1 reads SGHTA; CDR2 reads FQGNSA. The CDR3 DNA reads as TGTGCCAGCAGTGGACAGGTGTTGGAGACCCAGTACTTC. As protein: CASSGQVLETQYF.

The chain recombines TRBV20-1 with TRBJ2-7; 8 bases agree with TRBD2. The CDR3 consists of 16 residues. Germline V gene lookup returns CDR1 DFQATT and CDR2 SNEGSKA (reference sequence). The J segment lost 3 bases and the V segment lost 6 bases, leaving 16 bases of the junction unmatched. CDR3 DNA: TGCAGTGCGAACACGGTGCCGGGCGGGAGGCTCTACGAGCAGTACTTC. It specifies CSANTVPGGRLYEQYF.

The chain is built from TRBV2 and TRBJ1-1; perhaps TRBD1 as D (6 bases). V lost 4 bases and J 1 base, leaving 19 bases between the germline ends. This CDR3 has 17 residues. Germline CDR1 SNHLY, CDR2 FYNNEI. This CDR3 is CASSAFLGGARNTEAFF. DNA for the CDR3: TGTGCCAGCAGTGCTTTTCTCGGGGGGGCCCGGAACACTGAAGCTTTCTTT.

V usage is TRBV18 and J usage is TRBJ2-7; D might be TRBD1 (6 bases). This CDR3 region has 14 residues. Trimming took off 3 bases at V and 0 bases at J, with 9 bases between the two ends. Germline values: CDR1 KGHSH, CDR2 LQKENI. The CDR3 sequence: CASSPGQTSYEQYF. The CDR3, as DNA: TGTGCCAGCTCACCGGGACAAACCTCCTACGAGCAGTACTTC.

In this sample, this clonotype turned up a few times. The genes are TRBV9 and TRBJ1-1; D remains ambiguous. The germline gives CDR1 SGDLS, CDR2 YYNGEE. The CDR3 covers 15 residues. Trimming left V 0 bases short and J 1 base short, with 10 bases between. In DNA form, the CDR3 reads TGTGCCAGCAGCGTAGACACCGGATCGAACACTGAAGCTTTCTTT. Translation gives CASSVDTGSNTEAFF.

This clonotype was recorded a few times. This chain connects TRBV28 to TRBJ2-5; 10 bases line up with TRBD1. This CDR3 is 14 amino acids long. The J segment lost 6 bases and the V segment lost 4 bases, leaving 5 bases of the junction unmatched. Germline CDR1 is MDHEN and CDR2 is SYDVKM. The CDR3 sequence is CASSSWDRGKTQYF. Here the CDR3 DNA reads TGTGCCAGCAGTTCCTGGGACAGGGGAAAGACCCAGTACTTC.

This clonotype was counted many times. This rearrangement joins TRBV6-2 or TRBV6-3 to TRBJ1-5; 8 bases line up with TRBD1. V was pared by 0 bases and J by 6 bases, with 7 bases of the junction left unmatched. CDR3 length equals 16 residues. CDR1 is MNHEY and CDR2 is SVGEGT in the germline V gene. The CDR3 spells CASSYSGLGQGQPQHF. In DNA, the CDR3 is TGTGCCAGCAGTTACTCCGGTTTAGGACAGGGTCAGCCCCAGCATTTT.

This clonotype was picked up a small number of times. The CDR3 region has the DNA TGCAGTGCTACAACAGGGAGAGTTGAAAAACTGTTTTTT. The encoded protein is CSATTGRVEKLFF. The chain recombines TRBV20-1 with TRBJ1-4; D is possibly TRBD1 (6 bases). V was clipped by 4 bases and J by 7 bases, with 13 bases between them. The CDR3 is 13 residues long. Germline V lookup: CDR1 DFQATT, CDR2 SNEGSKA (reference sequence).

This clonotype was counted only a few times. V and J are TRBV19 and TRBJ2-1; no reliable D call. Germline V gene sequence: CDR1 LNHDA, CDR2 SQIVND (reference sequence). The germline V and J ends were trimmed by 4 bases and 10 bases, with 8 bases remaining between them. The CDR3 is 11 amino acids. This CDR3 is CASSRSREQFF. The CDR3 DNA follows: TGTGCCAGTAGTAGATCGCGAGAGCAGTTCTTC.

This clonotype was detected only a few times. The chain employs TRBV3-1 and TRBJ1-3; D remains ambiguous. Germline V gene sequence: CDR1 LGHDT, CDR2 YNNKEL (reference sequence). The CDR3 has 15 amino acids. Trimming took off 0 bases at V and 0 bases at J, with 6 bases between the two ends. CDR3 loop: CASSQDRFSGNTIYF. In nucleotides, the CDR3 is TGTGCCAGCAGCCAAGACAGGTTCTCTGGAAACACCATATATTTT. Full variable domain (remainder filled in from reference TRBV3-1 and TRBJ1-3): DTAVSQTPKYLVTQMGNDKSIKCEQNLGHDTMYWYKQDSKKFLKIMFSYNNKELIINETVPNRFSPKSPDKAHLNLHINSLELGDSAVYFCASSQDRFSGNTIYFGEGSWLTVV.

There are a few counts of this clonotype. The J gene is TRBJ2-3, the V gene TRBV9; D remains unclear. V was cut by 4 bases and J by 3 bases, with 18 bases left in between. Germline CDR1 and CDR2: SGDLS and YYNGEE. The CDR3 totals 16 residues. For the CDR3, the DNA is TGTGCCAGCAGCCCTCGATCCCCAGGTATTACAGATACGCAGTATTTT. It codes for CASSPRSPGITDTQYF.

The chain has TRBV7-2 and TRBJ2-3; D remains unclear. V gave up 2 bases and J gave up 7 bases, with 10 bases separating them. Per germline, CDR1 SGHTA and CDR2 FQGNSA. The CDR3 runs to 13 residues. The CDR3 here is CASSLTSVNTQYF. CDR3 nucleotide sequence: TGTGCCAGCAGCTTAACGTCGGTTAATACGCAGTATTTT.

This CDR3 is CASSLAGWNEQFF. The CDR3 DNA follows: TGCGCCAGCAGCTTGGCAGGGTGGAATGAGCAGTTCTTC. This chain links TRBV5-1 with TRBJ2-1; D possibly corresponds to TRBD1 (5 bases). Between the trimmed V and J ends, which lost 0 bases and 7 bases, there was a span of 8 bases. The CDR3 totals 13 residues. Germline V gene lookup returns CDR1 SGHRS and CDR2 YFSETQ.

The rearrangement joins TRBV7-9 to TRBJ1-1; maybe TRBD1 (5 bases). Trimming took 5 bases from V and 6 from J, leaving 19 bases between them. The CDR3 is made up of 15 amino acids. Germline V CDR1 and CDR2: SEHNR, FQNEAQ (reference sequence). CDR3 coding DNA: TGTGCCAGCAGCCCTGTTGCAGGGTGGAGCGCTGAAGCTTTCTTT. Translated, it gives CASSPVAGWSAEAFF.

This clonotype appeared a few times. DNA of the CDR3: TGTGCCTGGAGTGCCGTGGGACAGGGCAACGAAGCTTTCTTT. Amino acids: CAWSAVGQGNEAFF. The chain has TRBV30 and TRBJ1-1; 9 bases are shared with TRBD1. This CDR3 region has 14 residues. J lost 8 bases, V lost 1 base, and 8 bases had no gene match. Germline CDR1 reads GTSNPN; CDR2 reads SVGIG (reference sequence).

CDR3 residues: CATSGGGNEQFF. The CDR3 DNA reads TGTGCCACCAGTGGAGGGGGGAATGAGCAGTTCTTC. V and J are TRBV24-1 and TRBJ2-1; D may match TRBD1 or TRBD2 (6 bases each). Germline assignment: CDR1 KGHDR and CDR2 SFDVKD. V was shortened by 5 bases and J by 7 bases, with 8 bases between the two germline ends. The CDR3 runs to 12 residues.

The table lists this clonotype with a count of one. The V gene is TRBV9, the J gene TRBJ2-3, with D perhaps matching TRBD2 (6 bases). This CDR3 contains 15 residues. Per the germline V gene, CDR1 is SGDLS and CDR2 is YYNGEE. Trimming stripped 3 bases from V and 2 bases from J, with 13 bases between. CDR3 loop: CASSGFRGNTDTQYF. DNA of the CDR3: TGTGCCAGCAGCGGGTTCCGGGGGAACACAGATACGCAGTATTTT.

This clonotype occurred a few times. The V gene is TRBV6-2 or TRBV6-3, the J gene TRBJ2-1; perhaps D is TRBD1 or TRBD2 (6 bases each). Germline V gene sequence: CDR1 MNHEY, CDR2 SVGEGT. This CDR3 has 16 residues. The ends were cut back, 2 bases at V and 4 bases at J, with 15 bases in the middle. Written as DNA, the CDR3 is TGTGCCAGCAGTTACAGGGGGGTCCTCCTGTACAATGAGCAGTTCTTC. Its translation: CASSYRGVLLYNEQFF.

This clonotype is judged medium-sized. This chain connects TRBV2 to TRBJ2-7, with a tentative D call TRBD2 (5 bases). Germline loops: CDR1 SNHLY, CDR2 FYNNEI. Deletions cut 1 base from V and 7 bases from J, with 8 bases between. This CDR3 spans 12 amino acids. The CDR3 here is CASSEEPGEQYF. The DNA for the CDR3 is TGTGCCAGCAGTGAAGAGCCGGGGGAGCAGTACTTC.

This clonotype was seen only a few times. This rearrangement joins TRBV7-9 to TRBJ1-1; D not certain. Trimming left V 1 base short and J 0 bases short, with 9 bases between. There are 15 residues in the CDR3. Germline V gene data show CDR1 as SEHNR and CDR2 as FQNEAQ (reference sequence). DNA of the CDR3: TGTGCCAGCAGCTTAGTAGGGTTTATGAACACTGAAGCTTTCTTT. This encodes CASSLVGFMNTEAFF.

The CDR3 bases are TGTGCCAGCAGCCCCTCCGGACAGCGGAGCTCCTACGAGCAGTACTTC. Encoded protein: CASSPSGQRSSYEQYF. The J gene is TRBJ2-7, the V gene TRBV9, with D possibly matching TRBD1 (6 bases). Trimming removed 4 bases from V and 0 bases from J, with 17 bases in between. Germline V gene data show CDR1 as SGDLS and CDR2 as YYNGEE. This CDR3 comprises 16 residues. Combining the CDR3 with reference TRBV9 and TRBJ2-7 gives the whole variable domain DSGVTQTPKHLITATGQRVTLRCSPRSGDLSVYWYQQSLDQGLQFLIQYYNGEERAKGNILERFSAQQFPDLHSELNLSSLELGDSALYFCASSPSGQRSSYEQYFGPGTRLTVT.